The clone carrying this T cell receptor beta chain was detected only a few times. Its antigen is not identified. These data come from a study of siplizumab effects on memory and regulatory T cells. Germline V lookup: CDR1 LNHNV, CDR2 YYDKDF (reference sequence). This CDR3 is 14 amino acids long. V was shortened by 1 base and J by 3 bases, with 10 bases between the two germline ends. General study findings and limits: Mappable alloreactive CD4+ clones were on average around 69% Treg-derived with siplizumab, approximately 26% in controls. Greater diversity than memory cells seemed evident in naive T cells, which also appeared to be major alloresponse contributors.

Sequencing used immunoSEQ multiplex PCR; TCRdb keeps in-frame clones, though not all of them. The data hold fewer than 45,000 clones, with more than 70% observed a single time. The clonotype originates from a human donor in good health. The J gene is TRBJ2-7, the V gene TRBV15; weak D call: TRBD2 (6 bases). The sequenced sample consisted of naive CD4+ T cells sorted from blood. As DNA, the CDR3 is TGTGCCACCAGCAGAGGTAGCGGCCTCTACGAGCAGTACTTC. Its protein is CATSRGSGLYEQYF.